This T cell receptor beta chain is drawn from a study of Graves' ophthalmopathy and Graves' hyperthyroidism. RNA transcripts yielded amplified TCR beta CDR3 regions. An opening RT-PCR round employed HTBI primers and preceded a second-round multiplex PCR. In TCRdb, the multiplex PCR reads were re-called with MiXCR into one record per CDR3 protein. The table has approximately 380,000 distinct CDR3 sequences, around 20% seen once. Looked up from germline, CDR1 is MNHEY and CDR2 is SVGEGT. The V end was cut by 6 bases, the J end by 2 bases, with 19 bases between. CDR3 length: 16 residues. Sequencing was carried out using peripheral blood. The clonotype comes from a woman aged 18-30 years with stable Graves' hyperthyroidism. The chain recombines TRBV6-2 or TRBV6-3 with TRBJ2-5; no firm D call. CDR3 amino acids: CASRPPSVSHQETQYF. The DNA of the CDR3 is TGTGCCAGCAGGCCTCCGAGTGTCAGTCATCAAGAGACCCAGTACTTC.